Below, 26 T cell receptor beta chains from the same sample are listed, as sequenced in a study of blood T cell repertoires in COVID-19. Method: immunoSEQ multiplex PCR; TCRdb's copy keeps in-frame clones and lacks some. The table includes just under 70,000 clones, roughly 89% detected once. Sequenced input: peripheral blood. The source of these receptors is a man aged 25-40 years with acute or convalescent COVID-19.

The chain has TRBV6-1 and TRBJ2-5, with TRBD2 matching 15 bases. This CDR3 has 20 amino acids. Germline assignment: CDR1 MNHNS and CDR2 SASEGT. With V trimmed by 2 bases and J by 4 bases, 14 bases remained unmatched. DNA for the CDR3: TGTGCCAGCAGTGAAACTCTACCATCCGGGACTAGCGGGAGGAGAGAGACCCAGTACTTC. Protein sequence: CASSETLPSGTSGRRETQYF.

This clone came up once. The rearrangement uses TRBV20-1 and TRBJ1-5, with D unresolved. This CDR3 has 14 amino acids. V was shortened by 3 bases and J by 6 bases, with 15 bases between the two germline ends. Germline-derived CDR1 and CDR2 are DFQATT and SNEGSKA (reference sequence). The CDR3 region is CSASTVNSGQPQHF. CDR3 coding DNA: TGCAGTGCTAGTACTGTGAACTCGGGTCAGCCCCAGCATTTT.

This clone has a single count. The chain combines TRBV6-1 with TRBJ2-7; D is undetermined. Per the germline V gene, CDR1 is MNHNS and CDR2 is SASEGT. This CDR3 has 12 residues. V was shortened by 3 bases and J by 3 bases, with 6 bases between the two germline ends. The CDR3 nucleotides are TGTGCCAGCAGTGAGTCAGGCTACGAGCAGTACTTC. Translated: CASSESGYEQYF.

The V and J genes are TRBV28 and TRBJ2-7, with 9 bases that match TRBD2. This CDR3 region has 14 residues. Germline V gene lookup returns CDR1 MDHEN and CDR2 SYDVKM. V lost 5 bases, J lost 3 bases, and 5 bases stayed unmatched. Here the CDR3 DNA reads TGTGCCAGCAGTCCATGGACTAGCGTCTACGAGCAGTACTTC. It codes for CASSPWTSVYEQYF.

The chain carries TRBV30 and TRBJ2-4; unclear D gene. Germline V gene sequence: CDR1 GTSNPN, CDR2 SVGIG (reference sequence). This CDR3 has 12 amino acids. Trimming pared 7 bases from V and 7 bases from J, leaving 14 bases between. CDR3 residues: CASDITPNIQYF. CDR3 DNA sequence: TGTGCCTCTGACATCACGCCGAACATTCAGTACTTC.

This chain connects TRBV5-8 to TRBJ1-3, with D perhaps TRBD1 (5 bases). The germline CDR1 and CDR2 sequences are SGHTS and YDEGEE. The CDR3 is 18 residues long. The V end was cut by 0 bases, the J end by 3 bases, with 19 bases between. The CDR3 DNA reads as TGTGCCAGCAGCTTGGCCGGTGGGGCGCCATACGGTGGAAACACCATATATTTT. Translation gives CASSLAGGAPYGGNTIYF.

The chain links TRBV30 to TRBJ2-1, with D possibly TRBD2 on 6 matching bases. V was shortened by 3 bases and J by 6 bases, with 15 bases between the two germline ends. Germline V gives CDR1 GTSNPN, CDR2 SVGIG (reference sequence). The CDR3 runs to 14 residues. The CDR3 reads CAWRPGLTPNEQFF. The CDR3 DNA reads TGTGCCTGGAGACCGGGACTCACCCCCAATGAGCAGTTCTTC.

This clone was recorded once. The V and J genes are TRBV7-2 and TRBJ2-3; 7 nucleotides line up with TRBD2. The V segment lost 1 base and the J segment 1 base; nucleotides outside the gene matches: 2. Germline lookup yields CDR1 SGHTA and CDR2 FQGNSA. This CDR3 is 15 amino acids long. The CDR3 is CASSLEGGGTDTQYF. The CDR3 DNA sequence: TGTGCCAGCAGCTTAGAGGGAGGGGGCACAGATACGCAGTATTTT.

The chain combines TRBV28 with TRBJ2-5, with 11 bases lining up with TRBD2. The germline gives CDR1 MDHEN, CDR2 SYDVKM. After removal of 3 bases from V and 4 bases from J, the junction contained 10 bases not matched to a gene. The CDR3 spans 17 residues. This CDR3 reads CASSFGGSGRAGETQYF. The CDR3 DNA reads as TGTGCCAGCAGTTTTGGGGGTAGCGGGAGGGCCGGAGAGACCCAGTACTTC.

V usage is TRBV5-4 and J usage is TRBJ2-7; the D gene is possibly TRBD1 (6 bases). Trimming pared 4 bases from V and 0 bases from J, leaving 11 bases between. The CDR3 covers 14 residues. CDR1 and CDR2 from the germline V gene are SGHNT and YYREEE (reference sequence). CDR3 residues: CASSQDSSSYEQYF. CDR3 DNA: TGTGCCAGCAGCCAGGACAGCAGCTCCTACGAGCAGTACTTC. The full variable domain, rest sourced from reference TRBV5-4 and TRBJ2-7, is ETGVTQSPTHLIKTRGQQVTLRCSSQSGHNTVSWYQQALGQGPQFIFQYYREEENGRGNFPPRFSGLQFPNYSSELNVNALELDDSALYLCASSQDSSSYEQYFGPGTRLTVT.

The rearrangement joins TRBV7-2 to TRBJ1-5, with D hard to call. Trimming removed 5 bases at V and 5 bases at J, with 13 bases between. This CDR3 has 14 residues. The germline CDR1 and CDR2 sequences are SGHTA and FQGNSA. CDR3: CASSLSGGDQPQHF. The CDR3 nucleotides read TGTGCCAGCAGCCTGTCGGGAGGCGATCAGCCCCAGCATTTT.

This chain uses TRBV7-3 with TRBJ2-7, with 11 bases aligning to TRBD2. The CDR3 runs to 15 residues. Germline V gene data show CDR1 as SGHTA and CDR2 as FQGTGA. V was clipped by 5 bases and J by 2 bases; unmatched bases: 5. The CDR3 reads CASSHGTSGAYEQYF. The CDR3 region has the DNA TGTGCCAGCAGCCATGGGACTAGCGGAGCCTACGAGCAGTACTTC.

The chain uses TRBV7-3 and TRBJ2-1; D may be TRBD2 (5 bases). V was cut by 2 bases and J by 1 base, with 12 bases left in between. Germline CDR1 SGHTA, CDR2 FQGTGA. The CDR3 spans 16 residues. CDR3 amino acids: CASSLFGGGSYNEQFF. The CDR3 nucleotides read TGTGCCAGCAGCTTATTCGGCGGAGGTTCCTACAATGAGCAGTTCTTC.

This rearrangement joins TRBV15 to TRBJ1-2; a weak D match, TRBD1 (6 bases). V lost 0 bases and J 4 bases, leaving 18 bases between the germline ends. Germline CDR1 LNHNV, CDR2 YYDKDF (reference sequence). The CDR3 is 17 amino acids. CDR3 protein: CATSRDSRDIPTYGYTF. The CDR3 nucleotides read TGTGCCACCAGCAGAGATTCCCGGGACATCCCGACCTATGGCTACACCTTC.

The chain carries TRBV28 and TRBJ1-5; no reliable D call. The germline V gene has CDR1 MDHEN and CDR2 SYDVKM. The CDR3 has 12 amino acids. V shed 4 bases and J shed 6 bases, with 7 bases lying between them. As DNA, the CDR3 is TGTGCCAGCAGTTCCGGGTCTCAGCCCCAGCATTTT. Residues: CASSSGSQPQHF.

The chain recombines TRBV24-1 with TRBJ1-2; D possibly corresponds to TRBD1 (6 bases). The V end lost 3 bases, the J end lost 0 bases, and 16 bases lay between the germline ends. Per the germline V gene, CDR1 is KGHDR and CDR2 is SFDVKD. The CDR3 contains 17 residues. The CDR3 DNA follows: TGTGCCACCAGTGATGGGGGACCGGGGGGCACTAACTATGGCTACACCTTC. Protein sequence: CATSDGGPGGTNYGYTF.

The rearrangement uses TRBV18 and TRBJ2-1; 7 nucleotides line up with TRBD2. Looked up from germline, CDR1 is KGHSH and CDR2 is LQKENI. This CDR3 contains 16 residues. The ends lost 0 bases at V and 4 bases at J; junction bases unmatched: 6. This chain's CDR3 is CASSPPVSGTYNEQFF. CDR3 sequence (DNA): TGTGCCAGCTCACCACCGGTCAGCGGGACTTACAATGAGCAGTTCTTC.

The V gene is TRBV30, the J gene TRBJ1-5; possible D gene TRBD1, 6 bases. Between the trimmed V and J ends, which lost 1 base and 4 bases, there was a span of 8 bases. CDR3 length: 13 residues. Germline V CDR1 and CDR2: GTSNPN, SVGIG (reference sequence). In DNA, the CDR3 is TGTGCCTGGAGTGATCAGGGGAATCAGCCCCAGCATTTT. This gives the protein CAWSDQGNQPQHF.

This sequence joins TRBV19 and TRBJ1-5; no firm D call. Germline CDR1 is LNHDA and CDR2 is SQIVND (reference sequence). The CDR3 has 14 residues. Trimming cost V 3 bases and J 4 bases, with 10 bases left between them. The CDR3 DNA reads as TGTGCCAGTAGTATGTGGGCGAGAAATCAGCCCCAGCATTTT. This sequence encodes CASSMWARNQPQHF.

This sequence joins TRBV18 and TRBJ2-1, with a weak D call TRBD2 (5 bases). The V gene's germline CDR1 is KGHSH and CDR2 LQKENI. Trimming took off 2 bases at V and 0 bases at J, with 11 bases between the two ends. The CDR3 spans 16 residues. CDR3 DNA sequence: TGTGCCAGCTCACCAAGACCGGGGAGCTCCTACAATGAGCAGTTCTTC. Its protein product is CASSPRPGSSYNEQFF.

This rearrangement joins TRBV6-5 to TRBJ2-7; TRBD2 might be the D (5 bases). The V end was cut by 9 bases, the J end by 2 bases, with 17 bases between. Germline values: CDR1 MNHEY, CDR2 SVGAGI. The length of the CDR3 is 14 residues. The CDR3 reads CARLKRVATYEQYF. The CDR3 region has the DNA TGTGCCAGGTTGAAACGGGTAGCGACCTACGAGCAGTACTTC.

This rearrangement joins TRBV7-9 to TRBJ2-2; 7 bases map to TRBD2. The length of the CDR3 is 15 residues. J gave up 7 bases and V 11 bases, and 16 bases lay outside the gene matches. Germline loops: CDR1 SEHNR, CDR2 FQNEAQ (reference sequence). This CDR3 reads CASQGRGGPSGELFF. The CDR3 nucleotides read TGTGCCTCCCAGGGTAGGGGAGGGCCGAGCGGGGAGCTGTTTTTT.

This clone was counted a single time. The chain combines TRBV5-1 with TRBJ2-5; the match to TRBD2 covers 7 bases. V lost 0 bases, J lost 1 base, and 3 bases stayed unmatched. Germline V gives CDR1 SGHRS, CDR2 YFSETQ. The CDR3 is 15 residues long. CDR3 DNA: TGCGCCAGCAGCTTGGCTAGCGGTGCCCAAGAGACCCAGTACTTC. Its protein product is CASSLASGAQETQYF. Using reference TRBV5-1 and TRBJ2-5 for the parts outside the CDR3, the full variable domain is KAGVTQTPRYLIKTRGQQVTLSCSPISGHRSVSWYQQTPGQGLQFLFEYFSETQRNKGNFPGRFSGRQFSNSRSEMNVSTLELGDSALYLCASSLASGAQETQYFGPGTRLLVL.

The chain uses TRBV28 and TRBJ1-4, with TRBD1 matching over 7 bases. With V trimmed by 3 bases and J by 5 bases, 3 bases remained unmatched. CDR3 length: 14 amino acids. Germline assignment: CDR1 MDHEN and CDR2 SYDVKM. CDR3 in amino acids: CASSFDRDNEKLFF. CDR3 DNA: TGTGCCAGCAGTTTCGACAGGGACAATGAAAAACTGTTTTTT.

The chain joins TRBV7-2 to TRBJ1-1; possible D gene TRBD1, 6 bases. The V gene's germline CDR1 is SGHTA and CDR2 FQGNSA. Trimming left V 6 bases short and J 4 bases short, with 9 bases between. The CDR3 consists of 12 residues. CDR3 nucleotide sequence: TGTGCCAGCAGGCTACAGGGCACTGAAGCTTTCTTT. It translates to CASRLQGTEAFF.

The rearrangement joins TRBV28 to TRBJ2-7; possible D gene TRBD2, 6 bases. Between the trimmed V and J ends, which lost 6 bases and 1 base, there was a span of 25 bases. The CDR3 is 18 amino acids. The V gene's germline CDR1 is MDHEN and CDR2 SYDVKM. CDR3 residues: CASRVRVARDLRSYEQYF. The DNA of the CDR3 is TGTGCCAGCAGGGTGAGGGTTGCGCGGGACCTACGATCCTACGAGCAGTACTTC.